What follows are 4 T cell receptor beta chains derived from one specimen sequenced in a study of cytomegalovirus exposure and HLA in healthy donors. 60 Vbeta and 13 Jbeta primers were used in PCR. Using immunoSEQ multiplex PCR, the repertoire was profiled, and TCRdb retains in-frame clones only, with some absent. The table records about 94,000 clones, roughly three quarters of them present only once. The sequenced sample was PBMCs. These receptors all stem from a woman aged 55 to 70 in good health and CMV-seronegative.

The rearrangement joins TRBV29-1 to TRBJ1-2, with a possible D match to TRBD1 (5 bases). V shed 4 bases and J shed 4 bases, with 10 bases lying between them. Germline V gives CDR1 SQVTM, CDR2 ANQGSEA. This CDR3 is built from 12 residues. CDR3 amino acids: CSVAPDTYGYTF. The CDR3 DNA is TGCAGCGTTGCTCCGGACACCTATGGCTACACCTTC.

V gene TRBV7-2 combines with J gene TRBJ2-2; 7 bases line up with TRBD2. CDR1 SGHTA and CDR2 FQGNSA come from the germline V gene. Trimming removed 1 base from V and 4 bases from J; junction bases left unmatched: 3. This CDR3 region has 15 residues. Written as DNA, the CDR3 is TGTGCCAGCAGCTTAGGAGCGGGAATCACCGGGGAGCTGTTTTTT. It specifies CASSLGAGITGELFF.

The chain carries TRBV25-1 and TRBJ1-4; TRBD1 agrees at 9 bases. Germline V gives CDR1 MGHDK, CDR2 SYGVNS. Trimming removed 7 bases from V and 8 bases from J; junction bases left unmatched: 8. The CDR3 extends over 14 amino acids. The CDR3 protein is CASTFDRGYEKLFF. The CDR3 bases are TGTGCCAGCACTTTTGACAGGGGGTACGAAAAACTGTTTTTT.

The chain recombines TRBV10-2 with TRBJ1-5, with a weak D call TRBD1 (5 bases). The CDR3 is 15 amino acids. CDR1 is WSHSY and CDR2 is SAAADI in the germline V gene. Trimming removed 10 bases from V and 0 bases from J, with 16 bases in between. The CDR3 DNA reads TGCGCCACCGCTGATGGGGGGGATAGCAATCAGCCCCAGCATTTT. Translation: CATADGGDSNQPQHF.